One and the same sample provided the 13 T cell receptor beta chains below, sequenced in a study of regulatory T cells in long-lasting Graves disease. The time point: persistent/refractory GD, antithyroid drugs over 5 years with positive TRAb. From RNA extracted from PBMCs, the TCR library was made. Arm-PCR of CDR3 regions and iRepertoire HTBI primers were used to build TCR beta libraries. In TCRdb, the multiplex PCR reads were re-called with MiXCR into one record per CDR3 protein. The table records some 340,000 distinct CDR3 sequences, roughly 23% of them present only once. Sample: peripheral blood mononuclear cells (PBMCs), taken when the disease was refractory, from a patient treated with antithyroid drugs. The receptors here all came from a woman aged 40 to 50 with Graves disease.

In this sample, this clonotype turned up many times. This chain joins TRBV2 and TRBJ1-5; D might be TRBD1 (5 bases). The V gene lost 3 bases and the J gene lost 5 bases, with 8 bases spanning the gap. Germline CDR1 and CDR2: SNHLY and FYNNEI. This CDR3 comprises 13 residues. CDR3 sequence: CASSDREYQPQHF. In nucleotides, the CDR3 is TGTGCCAGCAGTGACAGGGAGTATCAGCCCCAGCATTTT.

This clonotype has a handful of counts. This chain connects TRBV19 to TRBJ1-5; D gene unclear. The ends were cut back, 5 bases at V and 7 bases at J, with 12 bases in the middle. CDR1 LNHDA and CDR2 SQIVND come from the germline V gene (reference sequence). This CDR3 comprises 13 residues. CDR3 nucleotides: TGTGCCAGTAGTGACTGGGTACACCAGCCCCAGCATTTT. Encoded protein: CASSDWVHQPQHF.

This clonotype was seen at least ten times. The chain uses TRBV28 and TRBJ1-4; TRBD1 is a possible D gene (6 bases). Germline values: CDR1 MDHEN, CDR2 SYDVKM. Trimming removed 1 base from V and 3 bases from J, with 15 bases in between. This CDR3 contains 17 residues. The CDR3 bases are TGTGCCAGCAGTTTATTCGGGGGGCGCGTGGCTAATGAAAAACTGTTTTTT. As protein: CASSLFGGRVANEKLFF.

The gene calls are TRBV28 and TRBJ1-4; D not certain. Trimming pared 3 bases from V and 13 bases from J, leaving 15 bases between. CDR3 length: 13 amino acids. Looked up from germline, CDR1 is MDHEN and CDR2 is SYDVKM. Written as DNA, the CDR3 is TGTGCCAGCAGTTTTGAAATCCGGAATCGACTGTTTTTT. Translation gives CASSFEIRNRLFF.

This clonotype was found many times. This chain links TRBV28 with TRBJ1-5; TRBD1 agrees at 7 bases. CDR3 size: 15 residues. In germline, CDR1 is MDHEN, CDR2 SYDVKM. V gave up 6 bases and J gave up 2 bases; unmatched junction bases: 7. CDR3 DNA sequence: TGTGCCAGCAGCACCTATGGACAGGGCAATCAGCCCCAGCATTTT. Translating gives CASSTYGQGNQPQHF.

This clonotype has at least ten counts. CDR3 amino acids: CASSYSISQKTQYF. As DNA, the CDR3 is TGTGCCAGCAGTTACTCGATCTCTCAAAAGACCCAGTACTTC. This chain connects TRBV6-5 to TRBJ2-5; D remains ambiguous. The germline gives CDR1 MNHEY, CDR2 SVGAGI. The CDR3 is 14 residues long. V was cut by 0 bases and J by 6 bases, with 11 bases left in between.

This clonotype was observed many times. The chain carries TRBV20-1 and TRBJ1-1; no reliable D call. This CDR3 spans 13 amino acids. The germline CDR1 and CDR2 sequences are DFQATT and SNEGSKA (reference sequence). The germline V and J ends were trimmed by 1 base and 4 bases, with 10 bases remaining between them. For the CDR3, the DNA is TGCAGTGCTAGAGTCGCAGGACTCACTGAAGCTTTCTTT. The encoded protein is CSARVAGLTEAFF.

This clonotype has only one observation. The rearrangement uses TRBV11-2 and TRBJ1-3; D unclear. Trimming removed 2 bases from V and 4 bases from J, with 15 bases in between. This CDR3 is built from 16 residues. In germline, CDR1 is SGHAT, CDR2 FQNNGV. For the CDR3, the DNA is TGTGCCAGCAGCTTATCAGGTGCGACGTTGGGAAACACCATATATTTT. Its protein product is CASSLSGATLGNTIYF.

In this sample, this clonotype turned up many times. The chain recombines TRBV6-5 with TRBJ2-7; 7 bases are shared with TRBD1. J lost 2 bases, V lost 3 bases, and 4 bases had no gene match. From germline, CDR1 is MNHEY and CDR2 SVGAGI. There are 14 residues in the CDR3. CDR3 protein: CASSYSGTAYEQYF. The CDR3 bases are TGTGCCAGCAGTTATTCCGGGACAGCCTACGAGCAGTACTTC.

This clonotype was seen ten or more times. DNA of the CDR3: TGTGCCAGCAGTTTCGAGGGAAGCAGGGCGGACACCGGGGAGCTGTTTTTT. Protein product: CASSFEGSRADTGELFF. The chain carries TRBV28 and TRBJ2-2; either TRBD1 or TRBD2 may fit D (5 bases each). Trimming pared 3 bases from V and 3 bases from J, leaving 17 bases between. This CDR3 region has 17 residues. Germline V lookup: CDR1 MDHEN, CDR2 SYDVKM.

In this sample, this clonotype turned up a few times. This chain links TRBV29-1 with TRBJ2-5; 16 positions match TRBD2. The trim removed 5 bases at V and 1 base at J, leaving 4 bases unmatched. CDR1 and CDR2 from the germline V gene are SQVTM and ANQGSEA. This CDR3 spans 16 amino acids. The CDR3 DNA follows: TGCAGCGTTACGGGACTAGCGGGAGGGAGCCAAGAGACCCAGTACTTC. This codes for CSVTGLAGGSQETQYF.

The chain employs TRBV13 and TRBJ1-5; D is uncertain. CDR1 PRHDT and CDR2 FYEKMQ come from the germline V gene (reference sequence). V lost 0 bases and J lost 9, with 12 bases in between. This CDR3 region has 14 residues. CDR3 protein: CASSLGSGGRPQHF. The CDR3 coding sequence is TGTGCCAGCAGCTTAGGTTCTGGCGGACGGCCCCAGCATTTT.

This clonotype was detected only once. The chain links TRBV5-1 to TRBJ2-7, with a tentative D call TRBD1 (5 bases). CDR1 is SGHRS and CDR2 is YFSETQ in the germline V gene. This CDR3 contains 14 residues. V dropped 7 bases and J dropped 0 bases, with 14 bases sitting between them. DNA of the CDR3: TGCGCCAGCCACGAAGGGGTGGCCTCCTACGAGCAGTACTTC. Amino acid sequence: CASHEGVASYEQYF.